This note documents a single T cell receptor (beta chain) sequence. The antigen is undetermined. Making use of molecular barcodes, quantitative 5'-RACE generated TCR beta libraries. TCRdb called the 5' RACE reads again in MiXCR, with one record for every CDR3 protein. The table shows a few hundred thousand distinct CDR3 sequences, with about 13% occurring only once. This sample is part of a study of CD8 T cells in ankylosing spondylitis. V lost 6 bases to trimming and J lost 0 bases, with 12 bases between them. This CDR3 region has 16 residues. Germline CDR1 reads LNHDA; CDR2 reads SQIVND (reference sequence). Findings and caveats of the study: Matched synovial fluid from ankylosing spondylitis patients was reported to be enriched for disease-linked clones. Relatively scarce in peripheral blood, disease-linked clones were CD8+. Some motif variants had been reported before (in reactive arthritis synovial fluid and blood). Ankylosing spondylitis blood appeared to be characterized by a TCR beta motif of about eight highly homologous variants.

The chain is built from TRBV19 and TRBJ2-6; D is perhaps TRBD1 (6 bases). The sequenced material came from blood, either unsorted or a sorted T cell fraction (not recorded which). The clonotype was recovered from a male donor with ankylosing spondylitis. CDR3 bases: TGTGCCAGTAGGACGACAGGTCCCTCTGGGGCCAACGTCCTGACTTTC. Protein sequence: CASRTTGPSGANVLTF.